This T cell receptor (beta chain) was profiled in a study of cytomegalovirus exposure and HLA in healthy donors. Study-wide results and limits: Further analysis was carried out later, and it showed several of the most significant clusters appearing linked to common viral pathogens.

Vbeta (60) and Jbeta (13) primers were used in the PCR. Some clones are missing from TCRdb's copy, which holds only in-frame ones; the method was immunoSEQ multiplex PCR. The sample has fewer than 200,000 clones, around a tenth seen once; the top ten hold 1% to 1.5%. There are a few counts of this clone. Its antigen is not identified. The CDR3 end shows no conserved phenylalanine or tryptophan, and so a read error is likely. This clonotype was sampled from a woman in her twenties or thirties in good health and CMV-seropositive. Sample: PBMCs.

CDR3 nucleotide sequence: TGTGCCAGCAGCTACAGGACTAACTATGGCTACACCGTC. Translating gives CASSYRTNYGYTV. The chain combines TRBV5-4 with TRBJ1-2; a possible D gene is TRBD1 (5 bases). The length of the CDR3 is 13 residues. V was trimmed by 3 bases and J by 0 bases, leaving 6 bases between them. Germline lookup yields CDR1 SGHNT and CDR2 YYREEE (reference sequence).